This TCR beta chain was sequenced during a study of vaccination effects on CD4 cells after COVID-19. Study at large: Participants were vaccinated with two doses of either the BNT162b2 or mRNA-1273 vaccine. Whole-study findings and limits: Of the vaccine-induced clones from healthy vaccinees, merely 1 of 255 recognized common cold coronaviruses as well.

CDR1 and CDR2 (germline): LGHDT, YNNKEL (reference sequence). The V end lost 4 bases, the J end lost 0 bases, and 7 bases lay between the germline ends. The CDR3 has 15 amino acids. Profiled with immunoSEQ multiplex PCR; TCRdb holds only in-frame clones, not every one. The sample holds approximately 37,000 clones, roughly 74% seen once. As for this clone: Its matching antigen is unknown.

Investigators separated out CD4+ T cells once more than nine days of culture had passed. Testing of the vaccine recipients showed negative nucleocapsid antibodies and no prior SARS-CoV-2 infection. Half of the medium was exchanged for IL-2 medium on both days 3 and 7. The origin of this receptor is a human donor who received a COVID-19 vaccine. This rearrangement joins TRBV3-1 (or the pseudogene TRBV3-2) to TRBJ2-6; D gene ambiguous. The starting material was CD4+ T cells from PBMCs cultured without peptide, obtained before COVID-19 vaccination. CDR3 coding DNA: TGTGCCAGCAGCCCCTTCGACTCTGGGGCCAACGTCCTGACTTTC. Its translation is CASSPFDSGANVLTF.